This entry concerns a single T cell receptor (beta chain). Antigen specificity is unknown. The data originate from a study of PD-1 blockade in classical Hodgkin lymphoma. Whole-study findings and limits: Patients newly diagnosed and complete responders had comparable baseline diversity. Newly diagnosed patients were reported to start with lower TCR diversity than healthy donors. Reasons behind the repertoire differences stay unclear, perhaps disease activity or earlier therapy.

Brentuximab vedotin exposure varied among the patients, all of whom had relapsed after autologous stem cell transplantation. The CDR3 has 14 residues. From germline, CDR1 is MNHNS and CDR2 SASEGT. After removal of 7 bases from V and 5 bases from J, the junction contained 4 bases not matched to a gene. Assay: immunoSEQ multiplex PCR; the TCRdb copy retains only in-frame clones and omits some. The data contain more than 15,000 clones, about two thirds of them seen just once; the ten biggest clones take up roughly 8%. The sequenced sample was peripheral blood mononuclear cells (PBMCs), obtained before the second cycle of nivolumab. The clonotype comes from a human donor with classical Hodgkin lymphoma. The chain uses TRBV6-1 and TRBJ2-2, with 10 bases matching TRBD2. The CDR3 protein is CASTISGRTGELFF. DNA of the CDR3: TGTGCCAGCACAATTAGCGGGAGGACCGGGGAGCTGTTTTTT.